The text below deals with one T cell receptor (beta chain). The antigen remains undetermined. The data were taken from a study of T cell responses to AZD1222 COVID-19 vaccine. Clones were sequenced by immunoSEQ multiplex PCR, and TCRdb holds only the in-frame ones, with some missing. The repertoire has some 280,000 clones, around 93% of them found once; the top ten carry 0.55%. In germline, CDR1 is WNHNN, CDR2 SYGVQD (reference sequence). The CDR3 length is 18 residues. Trimming cost V 6 bases and J 3 bases; bases outside gene matches: 12. Overall study findings and caveats: Spike-specific TCR depth and breadth grew after two AZD1222 doses. Samples come after the peak T cell response, not at day 14.

The sequence came from an adult who received the AZD1222 COVID-19 vaccine. Sequencing was performed on peripheral blood, taken 28 days after the second AZD1222 dose. J is TRBJ2-5 and V is TRBV10-1; TRBD2 aligns across 14 bases. CDR3: CASSPGKKGLAGEETQYF. The CDR3 coding sequence is TGCGCCAGCAGCCCAGGGAAAAAGGGACTAGCGGGAGAAGAGACCCAGTACTTC.